This T cell receptor (beta chain) was recorded in a study of cytomegalovirus exposure and HLA in healthy donors. The study's findings and limits: Using the classifier, cytomegalovirus status was reportedly diagnosed with high specificity and sensitivity.

CDR3 size: 10 residues. Germline V lookup: CDR1 SQVTM, CDR2 ANQGSEA. Trimming left V 4 bases short and J 6 bases short, with 7 bases between. TCRdb's copy holds only in-frame clones and misses some; the assay was immunoSEQ multiplex PCR. The data contain about 160,000 clones, 75% to 90% of them singletons. Concerning this clone itself: Its antigen is unidentified.

V is TRBV29-1 and J is TRBJ2-7; D not certain. Sequencing used PBMCs. This TCR derives from a woman aged 18-29 years in good health and CMV-seronegative. Here the CDR3 DNA reads TGCAGCGTTGGAGCAGGCGAGCAGTACTTC. Encoded protein: CSVGAGEQYF.